This TCR beta chain appears in the sequencing data of a study of T cells in Graves' hyperthyroidism and ophthalmopathy. Study findings and constraints: Blood also held most thyroid clonotypes expanded beyond 0.001.

A remark on this clonotype: Antigen: not known.

Germline CDR1 is WSHSY and CDR2 is SAAADI. The V end was cut by 8 bases, the J end by 0 bases, with 8 bases between. There are 12 residues in the CDR3. A Clinical Activity Score of at least 3, a NOSPECS grade of at least 4 and a duration under 3 months were recorded in the ophthalmopathy patients. Researchers took RNA transcripts and amplified the TCR beta CDR3 regions from them. In the first-round RT-PCR of the TCR CDR3, the HTBI primer set was used. TCRdb processed the multiplex PCR reads anew with MiXCR; each CDR3 protein has one entry. Of over 400,000 distinct CDR3 sequences listed, roughly 23% were seen once; the top ten hold about half.

The receptor was isolated from a woman in her seventies with Graves' ophthalmopathy. Sequencing was performed on blood. The V gene is TRBV10-2, the J gene TRBJ2-7, with a possible D match to TRBD1 (5 bases). In DNA, the CDR3 is TGCGCCAGCGCAAGGGGCTCCTACGAGCAGTACTTC. This gives the protein CASARGSYEQYF.